This T cell receptor (beta chain) was observed in a study of blood T cell repertoires in COVID-19. In the study overall: From the United States, Italy and Spain came samples of acute and convalescent COVID-19. PBMCs, B-cell-depleted T cells, or T cells provided the cDNA or gDNA that made up the material.

Seattle cases were enrolled at active infection and followed longitudinally. In the study's own analysis: Nucleated cell number was recorded as an estimate derived from reference gene primer amplification. Produced via immunoSEQ multiplex PCR; TCRdb's table is partial and in-frame only. V, J and clone size derive from that table, while D and trimming were established from the DNA sequence. Among more than 85,000 clones listed, around nine tenths were seen once. V gave up 3 bases and J gave up 2 bases; unmatched junction bases: 6. The CDR3 totals 16 residues. Per germline, CDR1 SGHRS and CDR2 YFSETQ. This clonotype originated in a woman aged 50 to 65 with COVID-19, enrolled during active disease. The material sequenced was peripheral blood. The rearrangement links TRBV5-1 to TRBJ2-5, with 11 positions matching TRBD2. In DNA, the CDR3 is TGCGCCAGCAGCTATCTAGCGGGGGGCCCACAAGAGACCCAGTACTTC. Its protein product is CASSYLAGGPQETQYF.